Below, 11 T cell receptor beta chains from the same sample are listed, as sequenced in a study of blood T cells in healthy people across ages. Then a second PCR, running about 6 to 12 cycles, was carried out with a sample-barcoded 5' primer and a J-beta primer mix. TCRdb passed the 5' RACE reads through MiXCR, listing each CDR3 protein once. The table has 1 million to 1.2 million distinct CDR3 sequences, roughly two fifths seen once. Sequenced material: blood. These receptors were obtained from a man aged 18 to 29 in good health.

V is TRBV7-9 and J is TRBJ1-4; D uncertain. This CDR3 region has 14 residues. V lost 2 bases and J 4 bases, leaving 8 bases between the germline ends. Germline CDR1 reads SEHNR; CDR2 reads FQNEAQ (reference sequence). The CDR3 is CASSLPTGNEKLFF. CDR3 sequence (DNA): TGTGCCAGCAGCTTACCGACGGGTAATGAAAAACTGTTTTTT.

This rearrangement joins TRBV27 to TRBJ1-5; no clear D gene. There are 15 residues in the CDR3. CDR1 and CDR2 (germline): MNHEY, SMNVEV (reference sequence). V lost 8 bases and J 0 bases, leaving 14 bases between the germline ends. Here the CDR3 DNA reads TGTGCCAGCCGCGTGGCACCTTATAGCAATCAGCCCCAGCATTTT. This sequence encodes CASRVAPYSNQPQHF.

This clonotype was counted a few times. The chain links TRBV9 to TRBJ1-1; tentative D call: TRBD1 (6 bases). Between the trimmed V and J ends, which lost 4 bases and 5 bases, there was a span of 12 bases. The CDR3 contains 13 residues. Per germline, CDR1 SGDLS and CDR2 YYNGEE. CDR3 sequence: CASSHGGGTEAFF. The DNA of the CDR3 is TGTGCCAGCAGCCATGGAGGGGGAACTGAAGCTTTCTTT.

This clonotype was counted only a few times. The CDR3 loop is CSVSPSITRNNEQFF. CDR3 nucleotides: TGCAGTGTTTCGCCGTCAATTACGCGGAACAATGAGCAGTTCTTC. The chain carries TRBV20-1 and TRBJ2-1; D ambiguous. Germline lookup yields CDR1 DFQATT and CDR2 SNEGSKA (reference sequence). CDR3 size: 15 residues. The V end lost 7 bases, the J end lost 5 bases, and 21 bases lay between the germline ends.

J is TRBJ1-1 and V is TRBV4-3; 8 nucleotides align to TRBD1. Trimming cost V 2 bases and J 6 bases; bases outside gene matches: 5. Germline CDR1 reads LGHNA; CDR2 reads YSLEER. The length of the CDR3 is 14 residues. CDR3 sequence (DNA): TGCGCCAGCAGCCAATGGACAGGGACGTCTGAAGCTTTCTTT. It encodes CASSQWTGTSEAFF.

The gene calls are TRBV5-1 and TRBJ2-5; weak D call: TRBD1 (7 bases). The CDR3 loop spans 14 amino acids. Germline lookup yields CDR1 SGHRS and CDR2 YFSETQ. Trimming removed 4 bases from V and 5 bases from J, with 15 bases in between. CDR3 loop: CASSPGGSKETQYF. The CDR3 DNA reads TGCGCCAGCAGCCCAGGGGGGAGCAAGGAGACCCAGTACTTC.

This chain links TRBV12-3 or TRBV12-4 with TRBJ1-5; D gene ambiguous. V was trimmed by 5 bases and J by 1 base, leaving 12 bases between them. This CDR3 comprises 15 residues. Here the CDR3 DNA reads TGTGCCAGCAGTCCCCCGCCCGGGAGCAATCAGCCCCAGCATTTT. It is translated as CASSPPPGSNQPQHF.

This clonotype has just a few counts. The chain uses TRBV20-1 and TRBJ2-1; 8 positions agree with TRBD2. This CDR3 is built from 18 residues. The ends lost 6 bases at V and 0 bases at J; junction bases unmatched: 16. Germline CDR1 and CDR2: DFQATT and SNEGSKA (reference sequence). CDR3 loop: CSASRPGGTVSSYNEQFF. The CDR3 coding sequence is TGCAGTGCCTCTCGCCCGGGGGGGACCGTTAGCTCCTACAATGAGCAGTTCTTC.

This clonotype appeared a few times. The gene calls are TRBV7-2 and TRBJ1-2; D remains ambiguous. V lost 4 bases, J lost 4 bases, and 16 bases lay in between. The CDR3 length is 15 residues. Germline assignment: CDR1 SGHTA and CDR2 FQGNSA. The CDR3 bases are TGTGCCAGCAGCTCCCGACGGGCGAATACCTATGGCTACACCTTC. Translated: CASSSRRANTYGYTF. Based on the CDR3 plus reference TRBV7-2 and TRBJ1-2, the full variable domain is GAGVSQSPSNKVTEKGKDVELRCDPISGHTALYWYRQSLGQGLEFLIYFQGNSAPDKSGLPSDRFSAERTGGSVSTLTIQRTQQEDSAVYLCASSSRRANTYGYTFGSGTRLTVV.

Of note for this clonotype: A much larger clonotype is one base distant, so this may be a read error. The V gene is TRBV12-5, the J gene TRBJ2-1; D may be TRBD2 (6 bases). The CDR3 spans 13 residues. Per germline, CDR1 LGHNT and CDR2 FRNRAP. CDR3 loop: CTSGPRLVNEQFF. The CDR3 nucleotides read TGTACTAGTGGTCCCCGACTAGTCAATGAGCAGTTCTTC.

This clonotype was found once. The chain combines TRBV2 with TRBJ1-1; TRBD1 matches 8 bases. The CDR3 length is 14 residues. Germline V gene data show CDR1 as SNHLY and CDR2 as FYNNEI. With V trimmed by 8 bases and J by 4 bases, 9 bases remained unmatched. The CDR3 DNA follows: TGTGCCAGCGGATTGACAGGGGAGGGCACTGAAGCTTTCTTT. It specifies CASGLTGEGTEAFF.